This TCR beta chain was captured by sequencing in a study of blood T cell repertoires in COVID-19. Overall study: Whether acute or convalescent, the COVID-19 samples came from the United States, Italy and Spain. The analysed material was cDNA or gDNA that came from T cells, B-cell-depleted T cells, or PBMCs.

Profiling relied on immunoSEQ multiplex PCR, and the TCRdb table lists in-frame clones only, not all of them. The sample holds about 400,000 clones, 88% seen once. Clinical history as reported by participants underpinned cohort assignment. About this clone: Other nucleotide sequences in the sample specify the same CDR3.

With V trimmed by 0 bases and J by 4 bases, 5 bases remained unmatched. CDR1 is MNHEY and CDR2 is SVGAGI in the germline V gene. This CDR3 has 15 amino acids. Source material: PBMCs or T cells enriched from blood (not recorded which). The clonotype was recovered from a woman between 35 and 50 years old with acute COVID-19. The chain employs TRBV6-5 and TRBJ1-1, with TRBD1 matching 7 bases. CDR3 sequence reads: CASSYSRQGRTEAFF. Written as DNA, the CDR3 is TGTGCCAGCAGTTACTCTAGACAGGGCCGCACTGAAGCTTTCTTT.